The sequence of this T cell receptor (beta chain) was determined in a study of regulatory T cells in long-lasting Graves disease. The length of the CDR3 is 15 residues. The trim removed 5 bases at V and 8 bases at J, leaving 11 bases unmatched. From germline, CDR1 is SEHNR and CDR2 FQNEAQ (reference sequence). The authors built TCR beta libraries using iRepertoire HTBI primers and Arm-PCR of CDR3 regions. MiXCR, run by TCRdb on the multiplex PCR reads, gives a single entry per CDR3 protein. The data show around 500,000 distinct CDR3 sequences, approximately 12% seen once. The time point is: newly diagnosed GD, antithyroid drugs for less than 3 months. The TCR library was made from RNA extracted from PBMCs. This clonotype was seen ten or more times. These data also featured in a second study, about T cells in Graves' hyperthyroidism and ophthalmopathy.

The sequences come from peripheral blood mononuclear cells (PBMCs), collected at new diagnosis, from a patient treated with antithyroid drugs. The chain carries TRBV7-9 and TRBJ1-4, with TRBD1 matching over 7 bases. This TCR derives from a young woman with Graves disease. CDR3 residues: CASSAWTGVGEKLFF. The CDR3 DNA follows: TGTGCCAGCAGCGCGTGGACAGGAGTTGGGGAAAAACTGTTTTTT.